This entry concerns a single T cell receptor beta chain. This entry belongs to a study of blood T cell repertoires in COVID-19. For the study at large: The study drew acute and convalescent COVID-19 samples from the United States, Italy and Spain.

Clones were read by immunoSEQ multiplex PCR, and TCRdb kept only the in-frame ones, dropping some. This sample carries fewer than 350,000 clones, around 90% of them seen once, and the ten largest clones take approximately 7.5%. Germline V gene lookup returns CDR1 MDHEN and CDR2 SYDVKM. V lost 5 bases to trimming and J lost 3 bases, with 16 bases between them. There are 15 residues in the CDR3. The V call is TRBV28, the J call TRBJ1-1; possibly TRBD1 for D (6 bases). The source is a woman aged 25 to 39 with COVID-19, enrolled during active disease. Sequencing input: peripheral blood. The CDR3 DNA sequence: TGTGCCAGCAGTCCCCAGGGGCGCGGCGACACTGAAGCTTTCTTT. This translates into CASSPQGRGDTEAFF.